These 15 T cell receptor beta chains came from one sample sequenced in a study of shared clonotypes between healthy human individuals. Assay: immunoSEQ multiplex PCR; the TCRdb copy retains only in-frame clones and omits some. The table lists over a million clones, approximately 98% of them singletons. Sequenced sample: naive CD4+ T cells sorted from blood. Subset denoted: CD45RA+ positively selected. Receptors originate from a man aged 25 to 40 in good health.

This rearrangement joins TRBV20-1 to TRBJ2-1; D call uncertain. The V gene's germline CDR1 is DFQATT and CDR2 SNEGSKA (reference sequence). V was trimmed by 3 bases and J by 4 bases, leaving 4 bases between them. The CDR3 totals 11 residues. CDR3 residues: CSARIYNEQFF. In DNA form, the CDR3 reads TGCAGTGCTAGGATATACAATGAGCAGTTCTTC.

This chain uses TRBV18 with TRBJ2-1, with D hard to call. This CDR3 spans 15 amino acids. With 2 bases removed from V and 4 bases from J, the gap between germline ends came to 12 bases. Germline values: CDR1 KGHSH, CDR2 LQKENI. CDR3 sequence: CASSPVLQDYNEQFF. The CDR3 coding sequence is TGTGCCAGCTCACCAGTGTTACAAGATTACAATGAGCAGTTCTTC.

In nucleotides, the CDR3 is TGTGCCAGCAGCTCGGGACTAGCGGGAGGATCCTCCTACGAGCAGTACTTC. It yields the protein CASSSGLAGGSSYEQYF. This chain joins TRBV28 and TRBJ2-7; 15 nucleotides align to TRBD2. With 6 bases clipped from V and 0 bases from J, the junction kept 6 bases outside the gene matches. This CDR3 is 17 amino acids long. Germline V gives CDR1 MDHEN, CDR2 SYDVKM.

This chain uses TRBV28 with TRBJ2-7; D unclear. V gave up 5 bases and J gave up 3 bases, with 5 bases separating them. Germline V CDR1 and CDR2: MDHEN, SYDVKM. The CDR3 runs 11 residues. CDR3 nucleotide sequence: TGTGCCAGCAGTGCAATCTACGAGCAGTACTTC. It encodes CASSAIYEQYF. Filled out from reference TRBV28 and TRBJ2-7, the complete variable domain reads DVKVTQSSRYLVKRTGEKVFLECVQDMDHENMFWYRQDPGLGLRLIYFSYDVKMKEKGDIPEGYSVSREKKERFSLILESASTNQTSMYLCASSAIYEQYFGPGTRLTVT.

This chain joins TRBV15 and TRBJ2-1, with D perhaps matching TRBD2 (5 bases). V lost 0 bases and J lost 8, with 8 bases in between. This CDR3 comprises 13 residues. Germline V gives CDR1 LNHNV, CDR2 YYDKDF (reference sequence). This CDR3 is CATSRDMGDEQFF. CDR3 DNA sequence: TGTGCCACCAGCAGAGATATGGGAGATGAGCAGTTCTTC. Complete variable domain (other parts from reference TRBV15 and TRBJ2-1): DAMVIQNPRYQVTQFGKPVTLSCSQTLNHNVMYWYQQKSSQAPKLLFHYYDKDFNNEADTPDNFQSRRPNTSFCFLDIRSPGLGDTAMYLCATSRDMGDEQFFGPGTRLTVL.

The V call is TRBV11-2, the J call TRBJ2-6; 9 positions agree with TRBD1. The V and J ends lost 5 bases and 4 bases, in that order; junction bases with no gene match: 9. The CDR3 covers 17 residues. Germline V gives CDR1 SGHAT, CDR2 FQNNGV. Here the CDR3 DNA reads TGTGCCAGCAGCCAGGGACAGGGTACGCGGGGGGCCAACGTCCTGACTTTC. The encoded protein is CASSQGQGTRGANVLTF.

The chain joins TRBV27 to TRBJ2-7; possible D gene TRBD1, 6 bases. The germline V gene has CDR1 MNHEY and CDR2 SMNVEV (reference sequence). This CDR3 is built from 15 residues. Trimming stripped 6 bases from V and 0 bases from J, with 15 bases between. The CDR3 sequence: CASRWGQLSSYEQYF. The CDR3 DNA reads as TGTGCCAGCAGATGGGGGCAGCTCAGCTCCTACGAGCAGTACTTC.

The chain is built from TRBV7-9 and TRBJ2-1; 9 bases are shared with TRBD1. The CDR3 runs to 14 residues. Unmatched junction bases numbered 8, after V lost 5 bases and J lost 9 bases. The germline gives CDR1 SEHNR, CDR2 FQNEAQ (reference sequence). The CDR3 loop is CASSRWDRVGEQFF. In nucleotides, the CDR3 is TGTGCCAGCAGCCGGTGGGACAGGGTGGGTGAGCAGTTCTTC.

This chain joins TRBV30 and TRBJ2-2; possible D gene TRBD2, 6 bases. CDR1 and CDR2 from the germline V gene are GTSNPN and SVGIG (reference sequence). V was trimmed by 1 base and J by 4 bases, leaving 10 bases between them. CDR3 length equals 14 residues. CDR3 residues: CAWSGGLLTGELFF. The CDR3 DNA follows: TGTGCCTGGAGTGGGGGACTCCTCACCGGGGAGCTGTTTTTT.

The chain recombines TRBV19 with TRBJ1-5, with 10 bases lining up with TRBD1. V trimming: 5 bases; J trimming: 6 bases; junction bases outside the gene matches: 7. This CDR3 comprises 15 residues. Per the germline V gene, CDR1 is LNHDA and CDR2 is SQIVND (reference sequence). The CDR3 region has the DNA TGTGCCAGTAGTTCTATCGACAGGGGGCTTCAGCCCCAGCATTTT. Its protein product is CASSSIDRGLQPQHF.

The J gene is TRBJ2-4, the V gene TRBV7-2, with 8 positions matching TRBD2. The germline V gene has CDR1 SGHTA and CDR2 FQGNSA. The CDR3 is 17 residues long. V gave up 5 bases and J gave up 0 bases; unmatched junction bases: 9. The CDR3 region is CASSIRAGVLAKNIQYF. The DNA for the CDR3 is TGTGCCAGCAGCATTAGAGCGGGAGTCCTAGCCAAAAACATTCAGTACTTC.

Points on this clone: This CDR3 is also generated by other DNA sequences in the sample. CDR3 protein: CSVRQGQETQYF. The DNA for the CDR3 is TGCAGCGTTCGGCAGGGGCAAGAGACCCAGTACTTC. The chain recombines TRBV29-1 with TRBJ2-5, with a weak D call TRBD1 (6 bases). The CDR3 has 12 amino acids. CDR1 and CDR2 (germline): SQVTM, ANQGSEA. V was shortened by 5 bases and J by 2 bases, with 9 bases between the two germline ends.

The chain uses TRBV18 and TRBJ1-2; TRBD1 matches 8 bases. The germline gives CDR1 KGHSH, CDR2 LQKENI. V was pared by 3 bases and J by 0 bases, with 3 bases of the junction left unmatched. CDR3 length: 15 amino acids. CDR3 amino acids: CASSPKDRANYGYTF. DNA of the CDR3: TGTGCCAGCTCACCGAAGGACAGGGCTAACTATGGCTACACCTTC.

The chain links TRBV2 to TRBJ1-5, with 8 bases aligning to TRBD1. Germline loops: CDR1 SNHLY, CDR2 FYNNEI. The CDR3 is made up of 14 amino acids. The V gene end was trimmed by 6 bases and the J gene end by 4 bases; junction bases not matched to a gene: 5. CDR3: CASSRDRRNQPQHF. CDR3 in DNA: TGTGCCAGCAGCCGGGACAGGAGAAATCAGCCCCAGCATTTT. The full variable domain, in which reference TRBV2 and TRBJ1-5 provide the parts outside the CDR3, is EPEVTQTPSHQVTQMGQEVILRCVPISNHLYFYWYRQILGQKVEFLVSFYNNEISEKSEIFDDQFSVERPDGSNFTLKIRSTKLEDSAMYFCASSRDRRNQPQHFGDGTRLSIL.

V and J are TRBV5-1 and TRBJ2-2; 12 bases map to TRBD2. This CDR3 comprises 19 residues. V lost 3 bases and J lost 7; bases outside the gene matches: 16. Germline values: CDR1 SGHRS, CDR2 YFSETQ. CDR3 sequence reads: CASSWTGSPSGREYGELFF. In nucleotides, the CDR3 is TGCGCCAGCAGCTGGACAGGATCTCCTAGCGGGAGGGAATACGGGGAGCTGTTTTTT.